What follows are 5 T cell receptor beta chains derived from one specimen sequenced in a study of blood T cell repertoires in COVID-19. The table came from immunoSEQ multiplex PCR; TCRdb's copy has only in-frame clones and leaves some out. The table has about 370,000 clones, more than 70% seen once. The specimen sequenced was peripheral blood. These receptor sequences come from a woman in her 30s with COVID-19, enrolled during active disease.

This chain joins TRBV11-2 and TRBJ1-4, with 7 nucleotides matching TRBD1. CDR3 length: 16 residues. V lost 1 base and J lost 5; bases outside the gene matches: 7. Germline V gene data show CDR1 as SGHAT and CDR2 as FQNNGV. CDR3 bases: TGTGCCAGCAGCTTAGTTGGGGACAGATGGAATGAAAAACTGTTTTTT. Encoded protein: CASSLVGDRWNEKLFF.

The chain employs TRBV12-5 and TRBJ2-2; TRBD1 is a possible D gene (8 bases). Germline CDR1 is LGHNT and CDR2 is FRNRAP. V was shortened by 3 bases and J by 5 bases, with 13 bases between the two germline ends. CDR3 length: 15 residues. CDR3 sequence (DNA): TGTGCTAGTGGTTTCCAACAGGGGGGGACCGGGGAGCTGTTTTTT. This sequence encodes CASGFQQGGTGELFF.

V usage is TRBV6-5 and J usage is TRBJ1-2; TRBD1 agrees at 7 bases. The CDR3 loop spans 15 amino acids. Trimming cost V 4 bases and J 5 bases; bases outside gene matches: 10. The germline V gene encodes CDR1 MNHEY and CDR2 SVGAGI. CDR3 nucleotide sequence: TGTGCCAGCAGTTGGGACGACAGGGATTTTTATGGCTACACCTTC. Its protein product is CASSWDDRDFYGYTF.

The J gene is TRBJ2-1, the V gene TRBV5-6; D perhaps matches TRBD2 (5 bases). The CDR3 spans 16 residues. Germline loops: CDR1 SGHDT, CDR2 YYEEEE. Trimming pared 2 bases from V and 2 bases from J, leaving 14 bases between. The CDR3 loop is CASSFGFGRAYNEQFF. DNA of the CDR3: TGTGCCAGCAGCTTCGGGTTCGGGCGGGCCTACAATGAGCAGTTCTTC.

The rearrangement joins TRBV5-8 to TRBJ2-7, with D possibly matching TRBD1 (6 bases). Germline V lookup: CDR1 SGHTS, CDR2 YDEGEE. The V end lost 3 bases, the J end lost 2 bases, and 12 bases lay between the germline ends. The CDR3 sequence is 14 residues long. The CDR3 bases are TGTGCCAGCAGCTCGGGACACAAAGCCTACGAGCAGTACTTC. This translates into CASSSGHKAYEQYF.